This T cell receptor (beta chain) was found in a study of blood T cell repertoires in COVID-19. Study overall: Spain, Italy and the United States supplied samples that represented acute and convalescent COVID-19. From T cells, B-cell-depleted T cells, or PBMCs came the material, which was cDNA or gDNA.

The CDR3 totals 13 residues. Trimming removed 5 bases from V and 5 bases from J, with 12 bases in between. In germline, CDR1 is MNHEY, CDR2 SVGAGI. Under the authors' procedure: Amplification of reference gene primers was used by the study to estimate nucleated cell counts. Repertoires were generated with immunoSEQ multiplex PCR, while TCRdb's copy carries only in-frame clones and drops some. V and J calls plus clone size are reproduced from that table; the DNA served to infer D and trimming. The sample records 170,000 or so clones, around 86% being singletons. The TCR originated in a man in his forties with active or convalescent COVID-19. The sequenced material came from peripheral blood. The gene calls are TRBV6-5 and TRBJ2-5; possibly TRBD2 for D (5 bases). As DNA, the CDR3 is TGTGCCAGCAGTACCGGGAAGATGGAGACCCAGTACTTC. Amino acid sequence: CASSTGKMETQYF.